The sequence of this T cell receptor (beta chain) was determined in a study of Graves' ophthalmopathy and Graves' hyperthyroidism. RNA transcripts provided the template for amplifying TCR beta CDR3 regions. The workflow started with a first-round RT-PCR run with HTBI primers and then moved on to a second-round multiplex PCR. TCRdb reprocessed the multiplex PCR reads via MiXCR and lists one record per CDR3 protein. The sample records hundreds of thousands of distinct CDR3 sequences, roughly 39% being singletons. Regarding this clonotype: The antigen remains undetermined.

Study-level points and caveats: Forecasting of ophthalmopathy progression by the model achieved less than 71% sensitivity and roughly 78% specificity. Most expanded thyroid clonotypes above 0.001 frequency also appeared in blood.

The sequence derives from an adult man with Graves' ophthalmopathy. The sample comprised peripheral blood.

The CDR3 coding sequence is TGTGCCAGCAGCCCTGGGACAGTGAATCAGCCCCAGCATTTT. This sequence encodes CASSPGTVNQPQHF. This rearrangement joins TRBV2 to TRBJ1-5; 7 positions agree with TRBD1. The germline gives CDR1 SNHLY, CDR2 FYNNEI. The V and J ends lost 6 bases and 4 bases, in that order; junction bases with no gene match: 6. The length of the CDR3 is 14 residues. The full variable domain, in which reference TRBV2 and TRBJ1-5 provide the parts outside the CDR3, is EPEVTQTPSHQVTQMGQEVILRCVPISNHLYFYWYRQILGQKVEFLVSFYNNEISEKSEIFDDQFSVERPDGSNFTLKIRSTKLEDSAMYFCASSPGTVNQPQHFGDGTRLSIL.